This T cell receptor (beta chain) was found in a study of regulatory T cells in long-lasting Graves disease. The CDR3 is 13 residues long. Trimming removed 7 bases from V and 5 bases from J; junction bases left unmatched: 6. Germline V gene data show CDR1 as SNHLY and CDR2 as FYNNEI. Time point defined: newly diagnosed GD, antithyroid drugs for less than 3 months. PBMCs were the source of the RNA used for TCR sequencing. The authors diagnosed Graves' disease using American Thyroid Association guidelines. The study, taken as a whole, reports: Persistent disease exhibited a predilection for TRBV28, TRBJ1-2 and TRBJ2-5.

With iRepertoire HTBI primers and Arm-PCR of CDR3 regions, TCR beta libraries were built. In the original processing: Detected in the samples were around 62 TRBV and about 15 TRBJ segments. TCRdb itself ran the multiplex PCR reads through MiXCR, one entry per CDR3 protein. TCRdb, rather than the study authors, made the V and J calls. The sample yields under 700,000 distinct CDR3 sequences, about 16% seen once. This clonotype was detected many times. Antigen specificity is unknown. This same sample was also part of a study on T cells in Graves' hyperthyroidism and ophthalmopathy. That report notes: HTBI primers drove first-round RT-PCR of the TCR CDR3.

The sequence came from a woman aged 35-65 years with Graves disease. The V and J genes are TRBV2 and TRBJ2-5, with 8 positions matching TRBD1. The input for sequencing was peripheral blood mononuclear cells (PBMCs), taken at new diagnosis, from a patient treated with antithyroid drugs. The CDR3 reads CASNPNRGETQYF. CDR3 DNA sequence: TGTGCCAGCAACCCCAACAGGGGGGAGACCCAGTACTTC.